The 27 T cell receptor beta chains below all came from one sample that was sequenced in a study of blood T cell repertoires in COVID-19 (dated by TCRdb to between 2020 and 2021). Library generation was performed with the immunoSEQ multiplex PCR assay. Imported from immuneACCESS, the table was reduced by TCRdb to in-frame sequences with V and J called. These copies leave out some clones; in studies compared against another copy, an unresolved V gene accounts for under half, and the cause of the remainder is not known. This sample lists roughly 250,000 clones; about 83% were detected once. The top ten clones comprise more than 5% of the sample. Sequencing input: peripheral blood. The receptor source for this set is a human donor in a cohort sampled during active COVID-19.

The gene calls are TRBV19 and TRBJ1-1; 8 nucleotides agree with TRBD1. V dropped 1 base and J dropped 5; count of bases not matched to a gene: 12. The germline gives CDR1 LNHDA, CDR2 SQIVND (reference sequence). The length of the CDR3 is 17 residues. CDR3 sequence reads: CASSIVPRGRLYTEAFF. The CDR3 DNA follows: TGTGCCAGTAGTATAGTCCCCAGGGGGCGCTTGTATACTGAAGCTTTCTTT.

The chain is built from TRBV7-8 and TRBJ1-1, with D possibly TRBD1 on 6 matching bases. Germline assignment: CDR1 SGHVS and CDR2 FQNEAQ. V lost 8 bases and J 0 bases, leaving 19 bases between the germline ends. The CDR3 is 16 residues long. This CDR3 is CASSGRAGVMNTEAFF. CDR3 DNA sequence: TGTGCCAGCTCGGGGCGGGCAGGGGTTATGAACACTGAAGCTTTCTTT.

The CDR3 bases are TGTGCCAGCAGCCAAGTCAAGCGGGGGGGAGCAGATACGCAGTATTTT. This gives the protein CASSQVKRGGADTQYF. This chain joins TRBV3-1 (or the pseudogene TRBV3-2) and TRBJ2-3; TRBD2 matches 10 bases. The CDR3 covers 16 residues. After removal of 1 base from V and 4 bases from J, the junction contained 5 bases not matched to a gene. CDR1 and CDR2 (germline): LGHDT, YNNKEL (reference sequence).

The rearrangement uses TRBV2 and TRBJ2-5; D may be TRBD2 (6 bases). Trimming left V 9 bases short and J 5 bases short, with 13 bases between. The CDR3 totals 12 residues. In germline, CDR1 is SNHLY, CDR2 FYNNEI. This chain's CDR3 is CASGGNRETQYF. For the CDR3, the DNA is TGTGCCAGTGGGGGGAATCGGGAGACCCAGTACTTC.

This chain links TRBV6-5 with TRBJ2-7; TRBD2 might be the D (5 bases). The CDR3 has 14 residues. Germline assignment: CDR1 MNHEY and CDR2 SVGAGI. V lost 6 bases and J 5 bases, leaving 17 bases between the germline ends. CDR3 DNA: TGTGCCAGCAGGCGACGAGGGCAAGAGGACGAGCAGTACTTC. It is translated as CASRRRGQEDEQYF.

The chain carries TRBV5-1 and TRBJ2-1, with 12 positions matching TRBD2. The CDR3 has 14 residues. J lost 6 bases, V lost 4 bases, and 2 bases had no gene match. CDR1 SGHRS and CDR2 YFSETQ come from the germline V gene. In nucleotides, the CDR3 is TGCGCCAGCAGCCTGGGACTAGCGGGCAATGAGCAGTTCTTC. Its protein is CASSLGLAGNEQFF.

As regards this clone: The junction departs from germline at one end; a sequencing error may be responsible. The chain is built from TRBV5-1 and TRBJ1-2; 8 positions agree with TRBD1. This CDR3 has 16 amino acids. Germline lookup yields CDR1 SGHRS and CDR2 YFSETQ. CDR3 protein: CASSLETGGTGYRYTF. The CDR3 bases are TGCGCCAGCAGCTTAGAAACAGGGGGGACTGGCTATCGCTACACCTTC.

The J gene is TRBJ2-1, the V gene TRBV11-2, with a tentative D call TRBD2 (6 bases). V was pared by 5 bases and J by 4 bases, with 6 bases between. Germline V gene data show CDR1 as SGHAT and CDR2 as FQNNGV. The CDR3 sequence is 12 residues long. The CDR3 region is CASSGTYNEQFF. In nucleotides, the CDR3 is TGTGCCAGCAGCGGGACTTACAATGAGCAGTTCTTC.

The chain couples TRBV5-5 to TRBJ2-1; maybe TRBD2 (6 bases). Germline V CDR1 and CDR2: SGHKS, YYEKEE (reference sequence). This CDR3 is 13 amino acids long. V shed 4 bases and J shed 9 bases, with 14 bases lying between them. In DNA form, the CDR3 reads TGTGCCAGCAGCCATAATGCCGGGGGTGAGCAGTTCTTC. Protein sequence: CASSHNAGGEQFF.

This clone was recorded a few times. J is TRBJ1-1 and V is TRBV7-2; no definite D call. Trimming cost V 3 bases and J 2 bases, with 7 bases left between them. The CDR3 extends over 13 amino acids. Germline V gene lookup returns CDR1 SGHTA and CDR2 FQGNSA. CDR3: CASSFGINTEAFF. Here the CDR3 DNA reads TGTGCCAGCAGCTTCGGGATCAACACTGAAGCTTTCTTT.

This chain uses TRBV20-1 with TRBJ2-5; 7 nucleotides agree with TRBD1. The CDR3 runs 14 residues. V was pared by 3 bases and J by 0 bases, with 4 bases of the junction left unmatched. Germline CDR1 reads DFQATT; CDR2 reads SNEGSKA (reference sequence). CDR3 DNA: TGCAGTGCTAGTAGACAGGGATACCAAGAGACCCAGTACTTC. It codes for CSASRQGYQETQYF.

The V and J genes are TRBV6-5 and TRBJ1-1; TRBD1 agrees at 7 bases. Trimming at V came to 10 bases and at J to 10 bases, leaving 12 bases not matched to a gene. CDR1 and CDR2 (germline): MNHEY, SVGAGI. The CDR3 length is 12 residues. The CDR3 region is CATTTGAGGAFF. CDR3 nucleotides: TGTGCCACCACTACCGGGGCAGGGGGAGCTTTCTTT.

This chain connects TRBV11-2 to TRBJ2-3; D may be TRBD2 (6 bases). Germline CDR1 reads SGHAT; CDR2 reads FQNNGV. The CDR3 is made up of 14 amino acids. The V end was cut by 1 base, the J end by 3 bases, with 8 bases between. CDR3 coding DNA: TGTGCCAGCAGCTTAGGGACTAAGACAGATACGCAGTATTTT. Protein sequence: CASSLGTKTDTQYF.

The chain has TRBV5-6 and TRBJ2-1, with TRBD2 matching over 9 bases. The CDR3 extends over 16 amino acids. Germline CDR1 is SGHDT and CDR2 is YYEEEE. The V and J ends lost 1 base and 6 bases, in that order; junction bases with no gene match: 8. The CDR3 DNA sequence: TGTGCCAGCAGCTTGATTGTACTAGCGGGCCGCAATGAGCAGTTCTTC. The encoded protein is CASSLIVLAGRNEQFF.

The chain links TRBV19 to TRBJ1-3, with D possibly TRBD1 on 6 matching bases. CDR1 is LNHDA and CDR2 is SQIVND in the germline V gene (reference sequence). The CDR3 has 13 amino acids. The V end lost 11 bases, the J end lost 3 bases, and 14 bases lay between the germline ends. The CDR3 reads CASPGTYGNTIYF. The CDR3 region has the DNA TGTGCCTCCCCCGGGACATATGGAAACACCATATATTTT.

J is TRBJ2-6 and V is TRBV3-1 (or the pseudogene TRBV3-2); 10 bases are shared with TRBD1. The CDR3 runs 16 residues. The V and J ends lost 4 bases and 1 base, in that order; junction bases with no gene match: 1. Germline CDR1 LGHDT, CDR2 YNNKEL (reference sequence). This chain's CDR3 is CASSRTGGSGANVLTF. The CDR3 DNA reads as TGTGCCAGCAGCCGGACAGGGGGGTCTGGGGCCAACGTCCTGACTTTC.

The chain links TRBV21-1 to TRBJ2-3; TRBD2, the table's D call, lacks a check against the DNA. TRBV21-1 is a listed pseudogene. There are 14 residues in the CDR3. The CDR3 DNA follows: TGTGCCAACTCAGGGACTAGCGGAGGGGATACGCAGTATTTT. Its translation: CANSGTSGGDTQYF.

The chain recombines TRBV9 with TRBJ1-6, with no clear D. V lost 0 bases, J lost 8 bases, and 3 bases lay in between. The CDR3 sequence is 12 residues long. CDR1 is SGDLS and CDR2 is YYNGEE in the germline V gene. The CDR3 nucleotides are TGTGCCAGCAGCGTAGCCGATTCACCCCTCCACTTT. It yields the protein CASSVADSPLHF.

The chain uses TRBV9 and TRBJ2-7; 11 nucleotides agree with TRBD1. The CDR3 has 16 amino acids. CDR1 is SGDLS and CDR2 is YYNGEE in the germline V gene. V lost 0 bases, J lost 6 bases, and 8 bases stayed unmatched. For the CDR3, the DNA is TGTGCCAGCAGCGTAGGGGACAGGGGGACCCCCTCCGAGCAGTACTTC. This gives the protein CASSVGDRGTPSEQYF.

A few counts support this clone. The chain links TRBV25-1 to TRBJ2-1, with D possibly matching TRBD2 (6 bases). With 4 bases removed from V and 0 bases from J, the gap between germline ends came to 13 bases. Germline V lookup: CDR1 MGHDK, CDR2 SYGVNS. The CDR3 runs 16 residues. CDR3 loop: CASSGASDFSYNEQFF. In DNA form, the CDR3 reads TGTGCCAGCAGTGGAGCTAGCGATTTCTCCTACAATGAGCAGTTCTTC.

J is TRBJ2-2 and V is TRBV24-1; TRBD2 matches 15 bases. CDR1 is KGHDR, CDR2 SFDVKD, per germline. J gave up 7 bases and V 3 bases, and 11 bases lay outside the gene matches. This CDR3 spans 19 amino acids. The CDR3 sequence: CATSDEGLAGGPSGGELFF. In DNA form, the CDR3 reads TGTGCCACCAGTGATGAAGGACTAGCGGGAGGGCCGTCAGGCGGGGAGCTGTTTTTT.

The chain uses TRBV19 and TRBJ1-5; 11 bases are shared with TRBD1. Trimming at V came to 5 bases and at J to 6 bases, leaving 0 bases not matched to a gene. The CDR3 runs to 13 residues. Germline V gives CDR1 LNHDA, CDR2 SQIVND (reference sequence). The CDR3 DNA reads TGTGCCAGTAGTGGGACAGGGGGTCAGCCCCAGCATTTT. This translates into CASSGTGGQPQHF.

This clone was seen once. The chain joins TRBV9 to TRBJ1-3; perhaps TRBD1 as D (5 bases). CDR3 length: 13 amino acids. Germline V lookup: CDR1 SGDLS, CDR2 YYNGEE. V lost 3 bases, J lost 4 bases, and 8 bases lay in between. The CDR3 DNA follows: TGTGCCAGCAGCGATGGGGCCGGAAACACCATATATTTT. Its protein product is CASSDGAGNTIYF.

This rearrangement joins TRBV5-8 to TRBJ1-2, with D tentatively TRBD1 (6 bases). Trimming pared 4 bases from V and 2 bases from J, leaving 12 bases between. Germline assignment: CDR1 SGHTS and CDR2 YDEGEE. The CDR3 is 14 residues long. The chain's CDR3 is CASSIRTENYGYTF. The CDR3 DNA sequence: TGTGCCAGCAGCATTCGGACAGAAAACTATGGCTACACCTTC.

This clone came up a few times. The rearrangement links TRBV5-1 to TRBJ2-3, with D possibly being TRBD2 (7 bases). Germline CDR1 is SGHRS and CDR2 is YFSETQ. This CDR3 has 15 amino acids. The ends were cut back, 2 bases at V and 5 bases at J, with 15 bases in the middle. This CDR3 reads CASSFRGGGGDTQYF. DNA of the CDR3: TGCGCCAGCAGCTTCCGTGGGGGGGGCGGAGATACGCAGTATTTT. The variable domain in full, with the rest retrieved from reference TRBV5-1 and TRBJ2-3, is KAGVTQTPRYLIKTRGQQVTLSCSPISGHRSVSWYQQTPGQGLQFLFEYFSETQRNKGNFPGRFSGRQFSNSRSEMNVSTLELGDSALYLCASSFRGGGGDTQYFGPGTRLTVL.

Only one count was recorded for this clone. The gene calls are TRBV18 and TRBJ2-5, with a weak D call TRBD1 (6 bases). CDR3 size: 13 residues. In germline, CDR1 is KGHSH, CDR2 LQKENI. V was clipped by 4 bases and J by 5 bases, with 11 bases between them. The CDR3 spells CASSLQGPETQYF. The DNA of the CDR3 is TGTGCCAGCTCACTACAGGGCCCCGAGACCCAGTACTTC.

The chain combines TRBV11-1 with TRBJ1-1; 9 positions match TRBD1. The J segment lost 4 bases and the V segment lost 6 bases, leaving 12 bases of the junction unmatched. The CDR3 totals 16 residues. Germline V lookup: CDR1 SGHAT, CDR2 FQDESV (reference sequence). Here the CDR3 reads CASRSRDRVFGTEAFF. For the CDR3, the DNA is TGTGCCAGCAGATCCCGGGACAGGGTGTTCGGCACTGAAGCTTTCTTT.